Shown below are 21 T cell receptor beta chains from a single sample sequenced in a study of T cell changes during pregnancy in multiple sclerosis. Sequencing used immunoSEQ multiplex PCR; TCRdb keeps in-frame clones, though not all of them. The data contain approximately 47,000 clones, about 90% of them singletons. Material: peripheral blood, obtained in the first trimester of pregnancy. The receptors originated from a female donor with multiple sclerosis, enrolled in a pregnancy study.

The chain carries TRBV10-3 and TRBJ1-1; the D is unclear. V was cut by 2 bases and J by 1 base, with 8 bases left in between. The germline CDR1 and CDR2 sequences are ENHRY and SYGVKD. The CDR3 is 14 amino acids. For the CDR3, the DNA is TGTGCCATCAGTGAGCAACGAGAGAACACTGAAGCTTTCTTT. Amino acids: CAISEQRENTEAFF.

The chain couples TRBV19 to TRBJ1-4; a weak D match, TRBD1 (6 bases). Deletions cut 11 bases from V and 8 bases from J, with 21 bases between. This CDR3 has 14 residues. Germline V gives CDR1 LNHDA, CDR2 SQIVND (reference sequence). The CDR3 DNA is TGTGCCGCCGAGGGAGGGACACGAGGGGAAAAACTGTTTTTT. Protein product: CAAEGGTRGEKLFF. Drawing the rest from reference TRBV19 and TRBJ1-4, the complete variable domain is DGGITQSPKYLFRKEGQNVTLSCEQNLNHDAMYWYRQDPGQGLRLIYYSQIVNDFQKGDIAEGYSVSREKKESFPLTVTSAQKNPTAFYLCAAEGGTRGEKLFFGSGTQLSVL.

The CDR3 nucleotides read TGTGCCAGTAGGCCGGGTTTCTATGGCTACACCTTC. It specifies CASRPGFYGYTF. The chain recombines TRBV19 with TRBJ1-2; D is ambiguous. The CDR3 spans 12 residues. V was pared by 6 bases and J by 4 bases, with 9 bases between. From germline, CDR1 is LNHDA and CDR2 SQIVND (reference sequence).

V and J are TRBV13 and TRBJ2-7, with D hard to call. The germline V and J ends were trimmed by 5 bases and 4 bases, with 12 bases remaining between them. There are 13 residues in the CDR3. Germline CDR1 is PRHDT and CDR2 is FYEKMQ (reference sequence). The DNA for the CDR3 is TGTGCCAGCAGCCCCCCCCTCCAGTACGAGCAGTACTTC. Translating it yields CASSPPLQYEQYF.

The V and J genes are TRBV5-6 and TRBJ1-1; the D is unclear. CDR3 length equals 14 residues. The germline gives CDR1 SGHDT, CDR2 YYEEEE. V gave up 3 bases and J gave up 4 bases, with 13 bases separating them. The CDR3: CASSWALTSTEAFF. In nucleotides, the CDR3 is TGTGCCAGCAGCTGGGCCCTGACGAGCACTGAAGCTTTCTTT.

V gene TRBV7-9 combines with J gene TRBJ2-6; D is possibly TRBD1 (7 bases). V lost 5 bases, J lost 0 bases, and 17 bases lay in between. This CDR3 is built from 18 residues. Germline lookup yields CDR1 SEHNR and CDR2 FQNEAQ (reference sequence). Here the CDR3 reads CASSLWTGLTSGANVLTF. CDR3 bases: TGTGCCAGCAGCCTTTGGACAGGACTAACCTCTGGGGCCAACGTCCTGACTTTC.

CDR3 sequence: CAWTHGGSGNTIYF. For the CDR3, the DNA is TGTGCCTGGACCCATGGCGGCTCTGGAAACACCATATATTTT. The rearrangement links TRBV30 to TRBJ1-3; D is unresolved. Germline CDR1 is GTSNPN and CDR2 is SVGIG (reference sequence). Trimming shortened V by 4 bases and J by 0 bases, and 10 bases separated the two germline ends. This CDR3 has 14 residues.

The chain uses TRBV9 and TRBJ1-1; 9 bases fit TRBD1. Per germline, CDR1 SGDLS and CDR2 YYNGEE. This CDR3 contains 15 residues. With V trimmed by 2 bases and J by 1 base, 3 bases remained unmatched. CDR3 DNA: TGTGCCAGCAGCGTCACAGGGGGCAAGAACACTGAAGCTTTCTTT. Encoded protein: CASSVTGGKNTEAFF.

The V gene is TRBV6-5, the J gene TRBJ1-2, with no clear D. The CDR3 length is 14 residues. From germline, CDR1 is MNHEY and CDR2 SVGAGI. Trimming removed 7 bases from V and 5 bases from J, with 17 bases in between. In DNA, the CDR3 is TGTGCCAGCACCAGGACTATCGGAGCTTATGGCTACACCTTC. Translating it yields CASTRTIGAYGYTF.

This clone appeared once. J is TRBJ2-3 and V is TRBV7-9, with 9 bases identical to TRBD2. CDR3 length: 15 amino acids. Trimming at V came to 3 bases and at J to 6 bases, leaving 7 bases not matched to a gene. Germline CDR1 and CDR2: SEHNR and FQNEAQ (reference sequence). CDR3 region: CASSLAGGPYDTQYF. In DNA, the CDR3 is TGTGCCAGCAGCTTGGCGGGGGGGCCGTATGATACGCAGTATTTT.

This clone came up once. The V call is TRBV19, the J call TRBJ1-1, with a possible D match to TRBD1 (6 bases). V was cut by 3 bases and J by 5 bases, with 13 bases left in between. The CDR3 spans 14 residues. Germline V lookup: CDR1 LNHDA, CDR2 SQIVND (reference sequence). CDR3 sequence (DNA): TGTGCCAGTAGTATTGGGGTTGGACAGACTGAAGCTTTCTTT. This sequence encodes CASSIGVGQTEAFF.

The V and J genes are TRBV29-1 and TRBJ1-1, with a weak D call TRBD1 (5 bases). CDR1 SQVTM and CDR2 ANQGSEA come from the germline V gene. V lost 6 bases to trimming and J lost 1 base, with 9 bases between them. This CDR3 is 12 amino acids long. The CDR3 coding sequence is TGCAGCGTCCTTACAGGGAACACTGAAGCTTTCTTT. Its protein product is CSVLTGNTEAFF.

This chain joins TRBV4-3 and TRBJ2-1; TRBD2 agrees at 8 bases. The length of the CDR3 is 16 residues. Germline CDR1 and CDR2: LGHNA and YSLEER. The trim removed 4 bases at V and 4 bases at J, leaving 9 bases unmatched. CDR3 DNA: TGCGCCAGCAGCCGGAAGAGCGGGGGCTTTTACAATGAGCAGTTCTTC. This sequence encodes CASSRKSGGFYNEQFF.

This clone has at least ten counts. This sequence joins TRBV29-1 and TRBJ2-5; 10 bases match TRBD1. The CDR3 is 13 amino acids. Germline V lookup: CDR1 SQVTM, CDR2 ANQGSEA. Trimming took 6 bases from V and 4 from J; bases not matched to a gene: 5. CDR3 nucleotides: TGCAGCGTCGGGACAGGGGCCCCAGAGACCCAGTACTTC. Its protein is CSVGTGAPETQYF.

The V and J genes are TRBV2 and TRBJ2-5; D unclear. In germline, CDR1 is SNHLY, CDR2 FYNNEI. The length of the CDR3 is 11 residues. Trimming removed 5 bases from V and 3 bases from J, with 4 bases in between. CDR3 in DNA: TGTGCCAGCAGTCCAAAAGAGACCCAGTACTTC. Protein product: CASSPKETQYF. Looking up the rest from reference TRBV2 and TRBJ2-5 gives the full variable domain: EPEVTQTPSHQVTQMGQEVILRCVPISNHLYFYWYRQILGQKVEFLVSFYNNEISEKSEIFDDQFSVERPDGSNFTLKIRSTKLEDSAMYFCASSPKETQYFGPGTRLLVL.

The V and J genes are TRBV28 and TRBJ1-1; unclear D gene. Trimming took 3 bases from V and 1 from J, leaving 9 bases between them. The CDR3 has 14 amino acids. Germline CDR1 is MDHEN and CDR2 is SYDVKM. The CDR3 nucleotides are TGTGCCAGCAGTTTTTGGGCACAGAACACTGAAGCTTTCTTT. Translating it yields CASSFWAQNTEAFF.

The genes are TRBV5-5 and TRBJ2-7; 8 positions match TRBD1. The CDR3 is 15 residues long. V dropped 0 bases and J dropped 3; count of bases not matched to a gene: 5. Germline values: CDR1 SGHKS, CDR2 YYEKEE (reference sequence). CDR3 sequence (DNA): TGTGCCAGCAGCTTGGTAGGCAGGGGGCTCTACGAGCAGTACTTC. Its protein product is CASSLVGRGLYEQYF.

The V and J genes are TRBV7-9 and TRBJ1-1; D is unclear. This CDR3 is built from 15 residues. Germline CDR1 SEHNR, CDR2 FQNEAQ (reference sequence). V gave up 6 bases and J gave up 3 bases, with 17 bases separating them. CDR3 loop: CASSRFSDGDTEAFF. In DNA, the CDR3 is TGTGCCAGCAGTCGTTTTTCGGACGGGGACACTGAAGCTTTCTTT.

The chain is built from TRBV7-2 and TRBJ1-4; D gene uncertain. The V end was cut by 5 bases, the J end by 3 bases, with 10 bases between. Germline CDR1 and CDR2: SGHTA and FQGNSA. CDR3 size: 14 residues. As DNA, the CDR3 is TGTGCCAGCAGCCTAGGTGCAGCTAATGAAAAACTGTTTTTT. This gives the protein CASSLGAANEKLFF.

This chain joins TRBV18 and TRBJ1-1; 8 bases fit TRBD1. The germline V gene has CDR1 KGHSH and CDR2 LQKENI. With 3 bases clipped from V and 5 bases from J, the junction kept 8 bases outside the gene matches. This CDR3 contains 15 residues. Here the CDR3 reads CASSPRQGWGTEAFF. For the CDR3, the DNA is TGTGCCAGCTCACCGAGACAGGGGTGGGGAACTGAAGCTTTCTTT.

In this sample, this clone turned up once. The V call is TRBV2, the J call TRBJ2-7; maybe TRBD1 (6 bases). The CDR3 runs 15 residues. Germline CDR1 and CDR2: SNHLY and FYNNEI. V shed 2 bases and J shed 0 bases, with 11 bases lying between them. CDR3 DNA sequence: TGTGCCAGCAGTGAATTAATCAGGGGCTCCTACGAGCAGTACTTC. It encodes CASSELIRGSYEQYF.